This T cell receptor (beta chain) was captured in a study of blood T cell repertoires in COVID-19 (dated by TCRdb to 2018 to 2021). With regard to the full study: Samples from collaborators originated in the United States, Italy and Spain and spanned both the acute and convalescent phases of COVID-19. The prospective study material was composed of cDNA or gDNA derived from T cells, B-cell-depleted T cells, or PBMCs. Subjects who had been exposed to COVID-19, were actively infected with it, or had recovered from it provided the deeply sampled blood TCRbeta repertoires that made up the dataset. A freely available public database, intended as a resource for researchers studying the immune response to SARS-CoV-2, is where the repertoires were released. The samples were drawn from two sources: the first 160 participants of the ongoing ImmuneRACE study, and fewer than 1,500 subjects contributed by 6 global collaborators. A de-identified subject ID, COVID-19 status, age in years and sex were almost always included in the sample metadata. HLA class I and class II types, where available, came from metadata supplied by the sample provider rather than from assay-based typing.

What the research found in general, with its limitations: How much clinical and demographic metadata was included differed by source and by participant, and the metadata was provided uncurated.

On this clone itself: The antigen this receptor binds is unknown. One base away there is no much larger clone; base qualities are not given.

Whole blood was collected in K2EDTA tubes by collaborating institutions according to the institutions' own protocols. For TCRbeta analysis, collaborators shipped samples as frozen whole blood, isolated PBMCs, or DNA extracted from either of those sample types. TCRbeta CDR3 regions were amplified from genomic DNA by means of the immunoSEQ Assay, a bias-controlled multiplex PCR. The authors' pipeline ran thus. Within the assay, amplification of reference gene primers was used to estimate how many nucleated cells each sample contained. Sequence reads were collapsed and filtered to measure the absolute abundance of every unique TCRbeta CDR3 rearrangement. For each sample, productive Simpson clonality was calculated as the square root of Simpson's diversity index across productive rearrangements. This is the immuneACCESS table as TCRdb keeps it, with only in-frame sequences that have V and J called. A part of the clones is gone; compared with another copy, unresolved V genes explain less than half, and the rest is unexplained. V and J calls and clone size are copied from that table; D and trimming were computed from the DNA. The sample has just over 650,000 clones on record, 90% of them singletons. Over 0.2% of the sample belongs to the ten largest clones.

This receptor was obtained from a woman younger than 30 with acute or convalescent COVID-19. Sequencing used peripheral blood.

The encoded CDR3 is CASSQDHGGGNTIYF. The nucleotide sequence is TGTGCCAGCAGCCAAGATCACGGGGGTGGAAACACCATATATTTT. In this chain, TRBV14 is recombined with TRBJ1-3; a weak D assignment points to TRBD1 (5 bases agree). Looking up the germline V gene yields CDR1 SGHDN and CDR2 FVKESK. V and J are truncated by 0 bases and 3 bases respectively, leaving an intervening sequence of 9 bases. The CDR3, cysteine through phenylalanine, is 15 amino acids long. CDR3 DNA is the only sequence kept; it has 45 bases, read in frame from the first base.